This TCR beta chain derives from a study of T cells in women clearing cervical HPV infection. The method was immunoSEQ multiplex PCR; TCRdb's version includes in-frame clones alone and lacks a portion of them. Reported are roughly 28,000 clones; the ten largest clones contain around 10%. Germline V CDR1 and CDR2: DFQATT, SNEGSKA (reference sequence). The CDR3 covers 13 residues. Cervical HPV DNA detected by MY09/MY11 PCR, typed by dot-blot. For this clone: Its antigen remains unknown. The read terminates 3 residues before the CDR3 end, so the remaining end is supplied by the germline J gene.

Findings of the study overall: Unknown T-cell numbers per sample may underlie the richness differences. Repertoire richness, not evenness, was significantly elevated in CIN3+ cases versus controls. TRBV6-7 relative abundance averaged roughly 0.1% in cases and under 0.2% in controls.

The chain carries TRBV20-1 and TRBJ1-2, with D unresolved. The sequencing input was blood buffy coat. The origin of this receptor is a woman aged 18 to 75 with a cervical HPV16 infection that either progressed to CIN3+ or cleared (not recorded which). CDR3 sequence: CSARIRRLEGYTF. CDR3 DNA, as far as it was read: TGCAGTGCTAGAATCCGCAGGCTCGAAGGC.